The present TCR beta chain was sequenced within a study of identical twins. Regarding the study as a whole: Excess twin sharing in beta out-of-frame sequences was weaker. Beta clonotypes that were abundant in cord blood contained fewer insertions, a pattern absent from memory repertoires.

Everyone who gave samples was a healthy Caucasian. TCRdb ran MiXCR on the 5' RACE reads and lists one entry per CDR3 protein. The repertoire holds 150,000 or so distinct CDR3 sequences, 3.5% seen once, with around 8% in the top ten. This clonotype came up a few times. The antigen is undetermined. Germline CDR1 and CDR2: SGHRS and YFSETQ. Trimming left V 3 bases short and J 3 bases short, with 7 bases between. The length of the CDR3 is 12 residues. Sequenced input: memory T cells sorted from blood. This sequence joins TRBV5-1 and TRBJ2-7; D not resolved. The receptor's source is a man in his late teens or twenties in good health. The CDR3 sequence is CASSYMDYEQYV. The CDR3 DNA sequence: TGCGCCAGCAGCTACATGGACTACGAGCAGTACGTC.